The 26 T cell receptor beta chains listed next were all sequenced from one sample in a study of Tregs in tolerant kidney transplant recipients. TCRdb's table, derived via immunoSEQ multiplex PCR, lists solely in-frame clones and lacks some. The data contain 60,000 to 75,000 clones, over 75% of them singletons. The sequencing here drew on Tregs from blood, taken before the transplant. The receptors stem from a human donor who received a combined kidney and bone marrow transplant.

A word on this clone: Additional DNA sequences in this sample encode the identical CDR3. V is TRBV19 and J is TRBJ2-3; TRBD2 agrees at 8 bases. The trim removed 5 bases at V and 3 bases at J, leaving 1 base unmatched. This CDR3 region has 13 residues. The V gene's germline CDR1 is LNHDA and CDR2 SQIVND (reference sequence). The CDR3 sequence: CASSPGGTDTQYF. Here the CDR3 DNA reads TGTGCCAGTAGTCCGGGAGGGACAGATACGCAGTATTTT.

This clone has a handful of counts. The chain carries TRBV5-1 and TRBJ1-2, with D possibly matching TRBD1 (6 bases). Deletions cut 0 bases from V and 4 bases from J, with 10 bases between. Germline loops: CDR1 SGHRS, CDR2 YFSETQ. The CDR3 sequence is 14 residues long. The CDR3 is CASSLVGGTYGYTF. The CDR3 nucleotides read TGCGCCAGCAGCTTGGTTGGGGGCACCTATGGCTACACCTTC.

The J gene is TRBJ2-3, the V gene TRBV19; 7 bases map to TRBD1. The CDR3 contains 14 residues. V dropped 2 bases and J dropped 5; count of bases not matched to a gene: 4. Germline CDR1 and CDR2: LNHDA and SQIVND (reference sequence). CDR3 sequence reads: CASSIQGVGDTQYF. The CDR3 DNA follows: TGTGCCAGTAGTATACAGGGGGTTGGAGATACGCAGTATTTT.

The chain combines TRBV7-2 with TRBJ1-3, with 8 bases fitting TRBD1. Looked up from germline, CDR1 is SGHTA and CDR2 is FQGNSA. The CDR3 length is 15 residues. After removal of 4 bases from V and 1 base from J, the junction contained 3 bases not matched to a gene. This CDR3 is CASSYQGASGNTIYF. The CDR3 nucleotides are TGTGCCAGCAGCTACCAGGGGGCTTCTGGAAACACCATATATTTT.

The J gene is TRBJ2-2, the V gene TRBV12-5, with TRBD2 identical over 14 bases. The V and J ends lost 5 bases and 7 bases, in that order; junction bases with no gene match: 6. CDR1 and CDR2 from the germline V gene are LGHNT and FRNRAP. The CDR3 loop spans 16 amino acids. The CDR3, as DNA: TGTGCTAGTGGTACGTGGACTAGCGGGAGGATCGGGGAGCTGTTTTTT. Translation: CASGTWTSGRIGELFF.

The chain couples TRBV4-3 to TRBJ2-5; 8 bases fit TRBD2. The end of the DNA aligns better with TRBJ2-7, so the J call may be wrong. The germline CDR1 and CDR2 sequences are LGHNA and YSLEER. There are 14 residues in the CDR3. The CDR3 protein is CASSRTSGSYEQYF. The CDR3 coding sequence is TGCGCCAGCAGCCGAACTAGCGGTTCCTACGAGCAGTACTTC.

The V and J genes are TRBV19 and TRBJ1-5; unclear D gene. Trimming took 0 bases from V and 6 from J, leaving 18 bases between them. This CDR3 comprises 17 residues. CDR1 and CDR2 from the germline V gene are LNHDA and SQIVND (reference sequence). Here the CDR3 DNA reads TGTGCCAGTAGTATAGAAAGCCGCGGGTGGGTCGGTCAGCCCCAGCATTTT. This translates into CASSIESRGWVGQPQHF.

The chain employs TRBV5-1 and TRBJ2-7, with 9 bases matching TRBD1. This CDR3 region has 14 residues. After removal of 0 bases from V and 3 bases from J, the junction contained 1 base not matched to a gene. Germline CDR1 and CDR2: SGHRS and YFSETQ. The CDR3 here is CASSLDRGLYEQYF. DNA for the CDR3: TGCGCCAGCAGCTTGGACAGGGGGCTCTACGAGCAGTACTTC.

J is TRBJ2-3 and V is TRBV19; the match to TRBD2 covers 9 bases. The germline V gene has CDR1 LNHDA and CDR2 SQIVND (reference sequence). V dropped 3 bases and J dropped 4; count of bases not matched to a gene: 14. The CDR3 has 18 amino acids. CDR3 amino acids: CASSMRLGLASGADTQYF. The CDR3, as DNA: TGTGCCAGTAGTATGAGGTTGGGACTAGCCTCTGGAGCAGATACGCAGTATTTT.

This rearrangement joins TRBV7-2 to TRBJ2-1, with 8 bases fitting TRBD2. Germline V gene data show CDR1 as SGHTA and CDR2 as FQGNSA. Trimming took 1 base from V and 12 from J; bases not matched to a gene: 8. The CDR3 runs to 14 residues. The CDR3 reads CASSLDGRGKGQFF. CDR3 DNA sequence: TGTGCCAGCAGCTTAGACGGGAGGGGGAAGGGGCAGTTCTTC.

The gene calls are TRBV6-5 and TRBJ1-5; maybe TRBD1 (5 bases). Deletions cut 7 bases from V and 2 bases from J, with 9 bases between. The germline gives CDR1 MNHEY, CDR2 SVGAGI. The CDR3 is 13 residues long. The CDR3 DNA follows: TGTGCCAGCAAGGGGCAGGGCAATCAGCCCCAGCATTTT. As protein: CASKGQGNQPQHF.

The chain couples TRBV10-1 to TRBJ2-3; TRBD2 aligns across 8 bases. This CDR3 contains 13 residues. With V trimmed by 2 bases and J by 5 bases, 0 bases remained unmatched. Germline V CDR1 and CDR2: WNHNN, SYGVQD (reference sequence). The CDR3 loop is CASSESGRDTQYF. In DNA form, the CDR3 reads TGCGCCAGCAGTGAGAGCGGGAGAGATACGCAGTATTTT.

The chain couples TRBV6-4 to TRBJ2-4; the D gene is possibly TRBD2 (5 bases). Germline V gene sequence: CDR1 MRHNA, CDR2 SNTAGT. Trimming took 5 bases from V and 4 from J, leaving 15 bases between them. This CDR3 is 15 amino acids long. The CDR3 DNA follows: TGTGCCAGCAGTCCCCACCCGCGGGTAAAAAACATTCAGTACTTC. It specifies CASSPHPRVKNIQYF.

The DNA for the CDR3 is TGTGCCAGCAGCCCGTGGGACAGACCCTTCTATGGCTACACCTTC. Its protein is CASSPWDRPFYGYTF. This chain links TRBV5-6 with TRBJ1-2, with 7 bases matching TRBD1. Looked up from germline, CDR1 is SGHDT and CDR2 is YYEEEE. The ends lost 4 bases at V and 4 bases at J; junction bases unmatched: 10. This CDR3 has 15 amino acids.

The chain combines TRBV4-2 with TRBJ2-1; tentative D call: TRBD2 (6 bases). Trimming cost V 5 bases and J 7 bases, with 24 bases left between them. The CDR3 is 17 amino acids. In germline, CDR1 is LGHNA, CDR2 YNFKEQ. In DNA form, the CDR3 reads TGTGCCAGCAGCTTCCCGGGCGGGAACTACCAACTGAATGAGCAGTTCTTC. Its translation: CASSFPGGNYQLNEQFF.

This chain uses TRBV7-9 with TRBJ1-2; 7 bases fit TRBD1. The CDR3 is 17 residues long. Trimming cost V 5 bases and J 0 bases; bases outside gene matches: 12. Germline CDR1 reads SEHNR; CDR2 reads FQNEAQ (reference sequence). The CDR3: CASSLMVTGDPNYGYTF. The CDR3 DNA is TGTGCCAGCAGCCTTATGGTCACAGGGGATCCTAACTATGGCTACACCTTC.

This chain links TRBV7-9 with TRBJ1-1, with D unclear. The CDR3 totals 15 residues. CDR1 is SEHNR, CDR2 FQNEAQ, per germline (reference sequence). The V and J ends lost 0 bases and 4 bases respectively, with 12 bases between them. The CDR3 DNA is TGTGCCAGCAGCTTAGCGCTTGGAGGACGCACTGAAGCTTTCTTT. It codes for CASSLALGGRTEAFF.

The chain recombines TRBV9 with TRBJ2-5; D unclear. Germline-derived CDR1 and CDR2 are SGDLS and YYNGEE. Trimming pared 2 bases from V and 3 bases from J, leaving 11 bases between. The CDR3 sequence is 14 residues long. The CDR3: CASSVGVGKETQYF. The CDR3 bases are TGTGCCAGCAGCGTTGGGGTCGGCAAAGAGACCCAGTACTTC.

The rearrangement links TRBV7-9 to TRBJ2-2, with D possibly matching TRBD2 (5 bases). V was clipped by 5 bases and J by 0 bases, with 10 bases between them. Germline CDR1 is SEHNR and CDR2 is FQNEAQ (reference sequence). The CDR3 totals 15 residues. CDR3 protein: CASSAGPPNTGELFF. CDR3 DNA: TGTGCCAGCAGCGCGGGTCCCCCGAACACCGGGGAGCTGTTTTTT.

This clone has a single count. The chain has TRBV19 and TRBJ2-7; perhaps TRBD2 as D (5 bases). The CDR3 length is 13 residues. Germline CDR1 is LNHDA and CDR2 is SQIVND (reference sequence). V was cut by 5 bases and J by 2 bases, with 10 bases left in between. The CDR3 loop reads CASSPLGTYEQYF. In nucleotides, the CDR3 is TGTGCCAGTAGTCCACTAGGGACCTACGAGCAGTACTTC.

The chain is built from TRBV5-1 and TRBJ1-2; D is uncertain. The CDR3 is 14 residues long. The germline V gene encodes CDR1 SGHRS and CDR2 YFSETQ. Trimming cost V 4 bases and J 4 bases, with 14 bases left between them. This CDR3 reads CASSLEGSLYGYTF. The CDR3 DNA sequence: TGCGCCAGCAGCCTGGAGGGCAGCCTCTATGGCTACACCTTC.

The rearrangement uses TRBV5-1 and TRBJ2-1; TRBD2 aligns across 10 bases. Germline V gives CDR1 SGHRS, CDR2 YFSETQ. The CDR3 has 15 amino acids. Trimming at V came to 5 bases and at J to 3 bases, leaving 5 bases not matched to a gene. The CDR3 DNA is TGCGCCAGCAGACCCCTAGCGGGGGTCTACAATGAGCAGTTCTTC. Translation gives CASRPLAGVYNEQFF. Full variable domain (remainder filled in from reference TRBV5-1 and TRBJ2-1): KAGVTQTPRYLIKTRGQQVTLSCSPISGHRSVSWYQQTPGQGLQFLFEYFSETQRNKGNFPGRFSGRQFSNSRSEMNVSTLELGDSALYLCASRPLAGVYNEQFFGPGTRLTVL.

The chain joins TRBV28 to TRBJ1-4, with TRBD1 as a possible D gene (6 bases). Trimming took off 6 bases at V and 8 bases at J, with 13 bases between the two ends. This CDR3 is built from 13 residues. The germline CDR1 and CDR2 sequences are MDHEN and SYDVKM. CDR3 sequence (DNA): TGTGCCAGCAGCTGGGGGGGCGGGGAAAAACTGTTTTTT. Amino acids: CASSWGGGEKLFF.

The chain couples TRBV7-8 to TRBJ2-5; 7 bases map to TRBD1. CDR1 is SGHVS and CDR2 is FQNEAQ in the germline V gene. This CDR3 has 15 residues. V lost 5 bases and J lost 1; bases outside the gene matches: 7. CDR3 nucleotide sequence: TGTGCCAGCAGCCCACGGACAGGCCTCCAAGAGACCCAGTACTTC. This translates into CASSPRTGLQETQYF. The complete variable domain, with remaining parts taken from reference TRBV7-8 and TRBJ2-5, reads GAGVSQSPRYKVAKRGQDVALRCDPISGHVSLFWYQQALGQGPEFLTYFQNEAQLDKSGLPSDRFFAERPEGSVSTLKIQRTQQEDSAVYLCASSPRTGLQETQYFGPGTRLLVL.

The J gene is TRBJ2-2, the V gene TRBV5-1; D remains ambiguous. Trimming took off 4 bases at V and 3 bases at J, with 7 bases between the two ends. Germline assignment: CDR1 SGHRS and CDR2 YFSETQ. The CDR3 extends over 13 amino acids. The CDR3 protein is CASSGLDTGELFF. The CDR3, as DNA: TGCGCCAGCAGCGGGCTGGACACCGGGGAGCTGTTTTTT.

This chain links TRBV11-2 with TRBJ2-2; D gene uncertain. The CDR3 sequence is 14 residues long. Trimming removed 6 bases from V and 0 bases from J, with 8 bases in between. Germline V gene lookup returns CDR1 SGHAT and CDR2 FQNNGV. The CDR3 protein is CASSFYTNTGELFF. The CDR3 region has the DNA TGTGCCAGCAGTTTCTATACGAACACCGGGGAGCTGTTTTTT.